The 29 T cell receptor beta chains presented below share a single source sample, sequenced in a study of CD8 T cells in Susac syndrome. With random hexamers, roughly 0.45 to 1 ug RNA was reverse transcribed. One entry per CDR3 protein, called by TCRdb with MiXCR from the immunoSEQ multiplex PCR reads. In the table there are about 140,000 distinct CDR3 sequences, around 94% of which are singletons. The sequencing sample was made of CD8+ T cells from PBMCs. Receptors were obtained from a human donor in good health.

This chain joins TRBV27 and TRBJ2-7; possible D gene TRBD2, 5 bases. The CDR3 sequence is 12 residues long. The germline gives CDR1 MNHEY, CDR2 SMNVEV (reference sequence). Between the trimmed V and J ends, which lost 10 bases and 0 bases, there was a span of 10 bases. CDR3 DNA sequence: TGTGCCATCGGACTGACCTCCTACGAGCAGTACTTC. Its protein is CAIGLTSYEQYF.

V usage is TRBV7-9 and J usage is TRBJ2-7; 8 positions match TRBD2. Germline lookup yields CDR1 SEHNR and CDR2 FQNEAQ (reference sequence). This CDR3 contains 15 residues. J gave up 0 bases and V 5 bases, and 6 bases lay outside the gene matches. CDR3 in amino acids: CASSRLLAASYEQYF. In nucleotides, the CDR3 is TGTGCCAGCAGCCGACTACTAGCGGCCTCCTACGAGCAGTACTTC. The entire variable domain, with the rest obtained from reference TRBV7-9 and TRBJ2-7, is as follows: DTGVSQNPRHKITKRGQNVTFRCDPISEHNRLYWYRQTLGQGPEFLTYFQNEAQLEKSRLLSDRFSAERPKGSFSTLEIQRTEQGDSAMYLCASSRLLAASYEQYFGPGTRLTVT.

The rearrangement links TRBV6-2 or TRBV6-3 to TRBJ2-6; D remains unclear. The germline V and J ends were trimmed by 7 bases and 4 bases, with 8 bases remaining between them. CDR1 is MNHEY, CDR2 SVGEGT, per germline. CDR3 length: 13 amino acids. The CDR3 DNA is TGTGCCAGCATCCGTCGGGGGGCCAACGTCCTGACTTTC. Translated: CASIRRGANVLTF.

The chain links TRBV24-1 to TRBJ1-5, with a possible D match to TRBD1 (6 bases). Germline V gives CDR1 KGHDR, CDR2 SFDVKD. The CDR3 length is 13 residues. V was cut by 4 bases and J by 5 bases, with 8 bases left in between. DNA of the CDR3: TGTGCCACCAGTGAGTGGACAGATCAGCCCCAGCATTTT. Encoded protein: CATSEWTDQPQHF.

The CDR3 loop reads CASSFSFSGILFF. The CDR3 nucleotides are TGTGCCAGCAGTTTCAGTTTCAGCGGTATACTGTTTTTT. The V call is TRBV27, the J call TRBJ1-4; D gene unclear. The V end was cut by 3 bases, the J end by 13 bases, with 15 bases between. CDR1 MNHEY and CDR2 SMNVEV come from the germline V gene (reference sequence). The CDR3 has 13 residues.

The chain couples TRBV13 to TRBJ1-2, with D possibly matching TRBD1 (5 bases). Trimming left V 4 bases short and J 8 bases short, with 17 bases between. CDR1 and CDR2 from the germline V gene are PRHDT and FYEKMQ (reference sequence). This CDR3 has 14 amino acids. CDR3 coding DNA: TGTGCCAGCAGCTCCCGTGGGTCCAGGGACGGCTACACCTTC. Residues: CASSSRGSRDGYTF.

The gene calls are TRBV7-8 and TRBJ2-1, with D possibly matching TRBD2 (6 bases). This CDR3 contains 15 residues. V lost 6 bases to trimming and J lost 0 bases, with 12 bases between them. The germline CDR1 and CDR2 sequences are SGHVS and FQNEAQ. The CDR3 loop reads CASSNSTSSYNEQFF. Here the CDR3 DNA reads TGTGCCAGCAGTAATTCGACTAGCTCCTACAATGAGCAGTTCTTC.

This rearrangement joins TRBV9 to TRBJ2-1; tentative D call: TRBD2 (6 bases). The germline gives CDR1 SGDLS, CDR2 YYNGEE. The V and J ends lost 1 base and 8 bases respectively, with 16 bases between them. CDR3 size: 15 residues. CDR3 residues: CASSVNPGGAYEQFF. In DNA form, the CDR3 reads TGTGCCAGCAGCGTAAACCCCGGAGGGGCATATGAGCAGTTCTTC.

J is TRBJ2-7 and V is TRBV7-9; TRBD1 might be the D (6 bases). Germline CDR1 and CDR2: SEHNR and FQNEAQ (reference sequence). V shed 6 bases and J shed 0 bases, with 21 bases lying between them. The CDR3 consists of 17 residues. CDR3 protein: CASRQAVGGDYSYEQYF. DNA of the CDR3: TGTGCCAGCAGGCAAGCGGTAGGGGGAGACTACTCCTACGAGCAGTACTTC. Looking up the rest from reference TRBV7-9 and TRBJ2-7 gives the full variable domain: DTGVSQNPRHKITKRGQNVTFRCDPISEHNRLYWYRQTLGQGPEFLTYFQNEAQLEKSRLLSDRFSAERPKGSFSTLEIQRTEQGDSAMYLCASRQAVGGDYSYEQYFGPGTRLTVT.

The genes are TRBV7-3 and TRBJ1-1; unclear D gene. V was trimmed by 3 bases and J by 3 bases, leaving 8 bases between them. This CDR3 has 13 amino acids. Germline V CDR1 and CDR2: SGHTA, FQGTGA. The CDR3 DNA reads as TGTGCCAGCAGCTTTTTGGGGTACACTGAAGCTTTCTTT. Translating gives CASSFLGYTEAFF.

The V and J genes are TRBV6-5 and TRBJ2-7; TRBD1 aligns across 7 bases. Germline V gene sequence: CDR1 MNHEY, CDR2 SVGAGI. Losses at the gene ends were 4 bases for V and 4 bases for J; bases not matched to a gene: 4. There are 13 residues in the CDR3. CDR3 amino acids: CASSSWDSYEQYF. CDR3 bases: TGTGCCAGCAGTTCGTGGGACAGTTACGAGCAGTACTTC.

This chain links TRBV15 with TRBJ1-1; D is unclear. The length of the CDR3 is 13 residues. Trimming cost V 0 bases and J 8 bases, with 10 bases left between them. In germline, CDR1 is LNHNV, CDR2 YYDKDF (reference sequence). This CDR3 reads CATSRDLAGEAFF. The CDR3 DNA reads as TGTGCCACCAGCAGAGATCTCGCGGGGGAAGCTTTCTTT.

This chain uses TRBV6-5 with TRBJ1-1, with TRBD1 identical over 7 bases. Germline CDR1 and CDR2: MNHEY and SVGAGI. The CDR3 covers 13 residues. With V trimmed by 5 bases and J by 5 bases, 5 bases remained unmatched. CDR3 region: CASSALTGTEAFF. CDR3 coding DNA: TGTGCCAGCAGTGCCCTGACAGGGACTGAAGCTTTCTTT.

The chain's CDR3 is CSVEDLSENNEQFF. In DNA, the CDR3 is TGCAGCGTTGAAGATTTGTCTGAGAACAATGAGCAGTTCTTC. The chain recombines TRBV29-1 with TRBJ2-1; the D is unclear. Germline assignment: CDR1 SQVTM and CDR2 ANQGSEA. The CDR3 is 14 residues long. V was shortened by 0 bases and J by 5 bases, with 11 bases between the two germline ends.

The rearrangement uses TRBV20-1 and TRBJ1-1; possibly TRBD1 for D (5 bases). This CDR3 is 12 amino acids long. Germline CDR1 and CDR2: DFQATT and SNEGSKA (reference sequence). Trimming took 5 bases from V and 3 from J, leaving 10 bases between them. For the CDR3, the DNA is TGCAGTGCTCCTACAGGATACACTGAAGCTTTCTTT. Its protein product is CSAPTGYTEAFF.

The chain carries TRBV24-1 and TRBJ2-7; 12 bases are a match to TRBD2. The CDR3 runs to 15 residues. V lost 4 bases, J lost 2 bases, and 2 bases stayed unmatched. Per the germline V gene, CDR1 is KGHDR and CDR2 is SFDVKD. CDR3 residues: CATSERTSGAYEQYF. CDR3 bases: TGTGCCACCAGTGAACGGACTAGCGGGGCCTACGAGCAGTACTTC.

V usage is TRBV2 and J usage is TRBJ2-7; 8 bases match TRBD2. The ends lost 7 bases at V and 2 bases at J; junction bases unmatched: 7. The CDR3 has 14 residues. The V gene's germline CDR1 is SNHLY and CDR2 FYNNEI. The CDR3 sequence: CASTSTSATYEQYF. The DNA of the CDR3 is TGTGCCAGCACTTCGACTAGCGCAACCTACGAGCAGTACTTC.

This chain uses TRBV28 with TRBJ2-3, with 8 positions matching TRBD2. The CDR3 sequence is 17 residues long. Trimming took 4 bases from V and 4 from J; bases not matched to a gene: 13. Germline assignment: CDR1 MDHEN and CDR2 SYDVKM. CDR3 DNA sequence: TGTGCCAGCAGTTGGCCACCTATAGCGGGGCTCGCAGATACGCAGTATTTT. This gives the protein CASSWPPIAGLADTQYF.

This chain uses TRBV30 with TRBJ2-7; a weak D match, TRBD2 (6 bases). V lost 2 bases and J 6 bases, leaving 20 bases between the germline ends. CDR3 length equals 15 residues. CDR1 is GTSNPN, CDR2 SVGIG, per germline (reference sequence). The DNA of the CDR3 is TGTGCCTGGAGTTTCTGGGCGGACTATCTCGGCGAGCAGTACTTC. Translating gives CAWSFWADYLGEQYF.

This rearrangement joins TRBV3-1 to TRBJ2-2, with TRBD2 matching over 10 bases. CDR1 is LGHDT, CDR2 YNNKEL, per germline (reference sequence). V lost 0 bases and J lost 4; bases outside the gene matches: 8. The CDR3 is 18 amino acids. The CDR3 DNA reads as TGTGCCAGCAGCCAAGAAATTCTAGCGGGAGAGATCACCGGGGAGCTGTTTTTT. Its translation is CASSQEILAGEITGELFF.

The chain joins TRBV7-2 to TRBJ1-5; a possible D gene is TRBD1 (6 bases). The germline V gene encodes CDR1 SGHTA and CDR2 FQGNSA. The ends were cut back, 5 bases at V and 5 bases at J, with 16 bases in the middle. CDR3 size: 15 residues. The CDR3 is CASSPSTGRHQPQHF. The CDR3 DNA is TGTGCCAGCAGCCCCTCTACAGGGAGGCATCAGCCCCAGCATTTT.

The rearrangement joins TRBV6-5 to TRBJ2-7; D remains ambiguous. CDR3 length equals 13 residues. Trimming stripped 0 bases from V and 6 bases from J, with 9 bases between. Germline V gene sequence: CDR1 MNHEY, CDR2 SVGAGI. The CDR3 sequence: CASSYSLYGEQYF. In DNA form, the CDR3 reads TGTGCCAGCAGTTACTCCCTGTACGGCGAGCAGTACTTC.

J is TRBJ2-7 and V is TRBV9; D is possibly TRBD2 (5 bases). CDR3 length: 14 residues. Germline V gene data show CDR1 as SGDLS and CDR2 as YYNGEE. Trimming took 2 bases from V and 2 from J, leaving 11 bases between them. For the CDR3, the DNA is TGTGCCAGCAGCGTCAGCGGCTTAGCCTACGAGCAGTACTTC. Translating gives CASSVSGLAYEQYF.

CDR3 sequence reads: CASRLHTEAFF. The DNA of the CDR3 is TGTGCCAGCAGATTACACACTGAAGCTTTCTTT. V gene TRBV6-2 or TRBV6-3 combines with J gene TRBJ1-1, with D hard to call. This CDR3 spans 11 amino acids. V was shortened by 6 bases and J by 3 bases, with 5 bases between the two germline ends. Germline V gives CDR1 MNHEY, CDR2 SVGEGT.

V gene TRBV4-2 combines with J gene TRBJ2-1, with D perhaps TRBD1 or TRBD2 (5 bases each). V was shortened by 0 bases and J by 8 bases, with 8 bases between the two germline ends. CDR1 is LGHNA and CDR2 is YNFKEQ in the germline V gene. CDR3 length equals 13 residues. The chain's CDR3 is CASSQEGEYEQFF. In DNA form, the CDR3 reads TGTGCCAGCAGCCAAGAGGGGGAATATGAGCAGTTCTTC.

The rearrangement uses TRBV30 and TRBJ2-1; D is possibly TRBD2 (5 bases). V lost 2 bases and J lost 4, with 9 bases in between. Germline V gene lookup returns CDR1 GTSNPN and CDR2 SVGIG (reference sequence). This CDR3 comprises 13 residues. CDR3 in amino acids: CAWSYTGYNEQFF. The CDR3 DNA reads TGTGCCTGGAGTTATACGGGATACAATGAGCAGTTCTTC.

V usage is TRBV13 and J usage is TRBJ2-1; 8 positions match TRBD2. From germline, CDR1 is PRHDT and CDR2 FYEKMQ (reference sequence). The CDR3 spans 15 residues. The ends lost 5 bases at V and 6 bases at J; junction bases unmatched: 9. DNA for the CDR3: TGTGCCAGCAGCCTCTCGACGGGAGGGCTCAATGAGCAGTTCTTC. Amino acid sequence: CASSLSTGGLNEQFF.

The chain has TRBV3-1 and TRBJ1-1, with D possibly being TRBD1 (5 bases). V dropped 1 base and J dropped 0 bases, with 12 bases sitting between them. Germline assignment: CDR1 LGHDT and CDR2 YNNKEL (reference sequence). The CDR3 sequence is 16 residues long. Written as DNA, the CDR3 is TGTGCCAGCAGCCAAGGACAGCTGGACTTGAACACTGAAGCTTTCTTT. Translating it yields CASSQGQLDLNTEAFF.

The chain couples TRBV7-2 to TRBJ2-7, with D perhaps TRBD2 (6 bases). V dropped 5 bases and J dropped 3 bases, with 17 bases sitting between them. The CDR3 runs 15 residues. CDR1 is SGHTA, CDR2 FQGNSA, per germline. This CDR3 reads CASSLIGGGSYEQYF. The CDR3 DNA follows: TGTGCCAGCAGCCTAATCGGGGGAGGTAGCTACGAGCAGTACTTC. Complete variable domain (other parts from reference TRBV7-2 and TRBJ2-7): GAGVSQSPSNKVTEKGKDVELRCDPISGHTALYWYRQSLGQGLEFLIYFQGNSAPDKSGLPSDRFSAERTGGSVSTLTIQRTQQEDSAVYLCASSLIGGGSYEQYFGPGTRLTVT.